This TCR beta chain was retrieved from a study of cytomegalovirus exposure and HLA in healthy donors. For this clone: Its target is not known.

Study-level results: That first-cohort TCR clusters tended to co-occur in the 120 or so validation repertoires was found in a later analysis.

The CDR3 spans 15 residues. Unmatched junction bases numbered 4, after V lost 1 base and J lost 5 bases. Germline loops: CDR1 KGHSH, CDR2 LQKENI. Repertoires were generated with immunoSEQ multiplex PCR, while TCRdb's copy carries only in-frame clones and drops some. The repertoire holds 150,000 to 160,000 clones, with roughly 86% as singletons. Sequencing input: PBMCs. J is TRBJ2-3 and V is TRBV18, with 9 bases aligning to TRBD1. This TCR was recovered from a human donor in good health. For the CDR3, the DNA is TGTGCCAGCTCACCACGGACAGGGGAGAGAGATACGCAGTATTTT. It specifies CASSPRTGERDTQYF.